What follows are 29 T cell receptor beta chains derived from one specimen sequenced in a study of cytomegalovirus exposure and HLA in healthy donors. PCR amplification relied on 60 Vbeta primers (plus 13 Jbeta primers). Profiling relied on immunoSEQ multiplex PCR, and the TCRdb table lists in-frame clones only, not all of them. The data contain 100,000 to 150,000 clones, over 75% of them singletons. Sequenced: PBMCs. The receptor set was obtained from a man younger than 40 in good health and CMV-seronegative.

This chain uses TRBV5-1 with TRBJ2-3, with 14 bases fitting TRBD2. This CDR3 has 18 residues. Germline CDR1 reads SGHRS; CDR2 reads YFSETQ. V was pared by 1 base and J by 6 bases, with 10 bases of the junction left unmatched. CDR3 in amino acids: CASSLTRGTSGGLDTQYF. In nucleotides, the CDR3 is TGCGCCAGCAGCTTGACCCGCGGGACTAGCGGGGGTCTGGATACGCAGTATTTT.

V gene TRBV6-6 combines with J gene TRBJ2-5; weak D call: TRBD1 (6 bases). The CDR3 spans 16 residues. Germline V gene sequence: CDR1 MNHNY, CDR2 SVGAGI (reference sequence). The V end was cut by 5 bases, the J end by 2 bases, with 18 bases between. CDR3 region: CASSTPGMTGQETQYF. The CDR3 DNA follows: TGTGCCAGCAGTACTCCCGGAATGACAGGACAAGAGACCCAGTACTTC.

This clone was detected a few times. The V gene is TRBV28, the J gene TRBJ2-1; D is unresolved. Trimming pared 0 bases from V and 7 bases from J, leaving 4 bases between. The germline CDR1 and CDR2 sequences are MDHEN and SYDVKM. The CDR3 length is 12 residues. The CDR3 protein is CASSLWENEQFF. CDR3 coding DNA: TGTGCCAGCAGTTTATGGGAGAATGAGCAGTTCTTC.

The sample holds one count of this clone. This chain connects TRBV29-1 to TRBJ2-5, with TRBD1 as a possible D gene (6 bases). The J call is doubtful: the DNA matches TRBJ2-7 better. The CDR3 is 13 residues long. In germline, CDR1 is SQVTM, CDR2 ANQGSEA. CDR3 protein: CSVERQGSYEQYF. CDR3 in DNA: TGCAGCGTTGAGAGGCAGGGGTCGTACGAGCAGTACTTC.

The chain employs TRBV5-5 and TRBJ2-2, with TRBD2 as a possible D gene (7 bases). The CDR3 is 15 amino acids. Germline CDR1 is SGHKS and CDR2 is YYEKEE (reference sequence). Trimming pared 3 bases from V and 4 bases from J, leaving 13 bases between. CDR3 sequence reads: CASSSSGGSTGELFF. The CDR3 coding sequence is TGTGCCAGCAGCTCGTCGGGGGGCAGCACCGGGGAGCTGTTTTTT. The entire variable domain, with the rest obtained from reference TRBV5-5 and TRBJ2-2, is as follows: DAGVTQSPTHLIKTRGQQVTLRCSPISGHKSVSWYQQVLGQGPQFIFQYYEKEERGRGNFPDRFSARQFPNYSSELNVNALLLGDSALYLCASSSSGGSTGELFFGEGSRLTVL.

CDR3 nucleotide sequence: TGTGCCAGCAGCCCGGGGACAGGGTTAAAAGGCTACACCTTC. Its protein product is CASSPGTGLKGYTF. The chain has TRBV9 and TRBJ1-2; 9 bases agree with TRBD1. The CDR3 runs to 14 residues. The V and J ends lost 4 bases and 8 bases, in that order; junction bases with no gene match: 9. Germline-derived CDR1 and CDR2 are SGDLS and YYNGEE.

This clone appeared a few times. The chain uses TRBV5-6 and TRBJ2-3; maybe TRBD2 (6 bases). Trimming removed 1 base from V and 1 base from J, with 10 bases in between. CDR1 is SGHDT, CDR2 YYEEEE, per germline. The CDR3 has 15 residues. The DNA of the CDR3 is TGTGCCAGCAGCTTGCTGGGAGGTCGCACAGATACGCAGTATTTT. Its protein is CASSLLGGRTDTQYF. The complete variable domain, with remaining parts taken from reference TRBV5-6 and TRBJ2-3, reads DAGVTQSPTHLIKTRGQQVTLRCSPKSGHDTVSWYQQALGQGPQFIFQYYEEEERQRGNFPDRFSGHQFPNYSSELNVNALLLGDSALYLCASSLLGGRTDTQYFGPGTRLTVL.

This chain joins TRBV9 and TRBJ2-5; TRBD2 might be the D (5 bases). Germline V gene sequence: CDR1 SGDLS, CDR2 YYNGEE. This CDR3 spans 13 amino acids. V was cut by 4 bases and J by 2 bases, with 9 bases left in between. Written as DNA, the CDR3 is TGTGCCAGCAGCCCGGGGAGTCAAGAGACCCAGTACTTC. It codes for CASSPGSQETQYF.

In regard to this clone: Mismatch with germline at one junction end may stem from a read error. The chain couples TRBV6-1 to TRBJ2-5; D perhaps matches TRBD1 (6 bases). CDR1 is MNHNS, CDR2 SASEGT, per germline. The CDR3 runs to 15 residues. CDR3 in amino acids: CASFGWTEPTEAQYF. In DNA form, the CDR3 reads TGTGCCAGCTTCGGGTGGACAGAACCTACAGAGGCCCAGTACTTC.

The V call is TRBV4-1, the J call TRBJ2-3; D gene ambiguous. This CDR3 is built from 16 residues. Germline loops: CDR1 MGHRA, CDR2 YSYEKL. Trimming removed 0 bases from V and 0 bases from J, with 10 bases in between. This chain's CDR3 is CASSQEATPSTDTQYF. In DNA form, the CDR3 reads TGCGCCAGCAGCCAAGAGGCAACCCCAAGCACAGATACGCAGTATTTT.

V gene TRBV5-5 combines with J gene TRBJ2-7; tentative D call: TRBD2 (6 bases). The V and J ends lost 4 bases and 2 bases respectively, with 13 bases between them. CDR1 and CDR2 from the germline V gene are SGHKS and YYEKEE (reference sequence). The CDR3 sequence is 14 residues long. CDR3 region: CASSRTGVAYEQYF. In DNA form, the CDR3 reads TGTGCCAGCAGCCGGACGGGGGTAGCCTACGAGCAGTACTTC.

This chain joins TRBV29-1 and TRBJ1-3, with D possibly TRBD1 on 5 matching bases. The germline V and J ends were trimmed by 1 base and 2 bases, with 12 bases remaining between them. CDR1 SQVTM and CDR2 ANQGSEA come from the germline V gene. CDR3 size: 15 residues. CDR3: CSVEAQGDPGNTIYF. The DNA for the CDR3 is TGCAGCGTTGAAGCGCAGGGTGACCCTGGAAACACCATATATTTT.

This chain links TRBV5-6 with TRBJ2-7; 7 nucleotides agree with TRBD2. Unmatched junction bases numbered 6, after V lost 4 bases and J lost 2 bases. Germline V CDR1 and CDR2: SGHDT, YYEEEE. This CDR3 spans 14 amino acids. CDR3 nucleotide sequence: TGTGCCAGCAGCACTAGGGACTACCCCTACGAGCAGTACTTC. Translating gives CASSTRDYPYEQYF.

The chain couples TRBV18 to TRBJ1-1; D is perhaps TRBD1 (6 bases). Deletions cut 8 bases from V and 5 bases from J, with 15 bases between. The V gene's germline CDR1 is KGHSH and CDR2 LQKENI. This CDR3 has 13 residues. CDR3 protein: CASGRDRLTEAFF. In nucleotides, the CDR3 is TGTGCCAGCGGGAGAGACAGGTTAACTGAAGCTTTCTTT.

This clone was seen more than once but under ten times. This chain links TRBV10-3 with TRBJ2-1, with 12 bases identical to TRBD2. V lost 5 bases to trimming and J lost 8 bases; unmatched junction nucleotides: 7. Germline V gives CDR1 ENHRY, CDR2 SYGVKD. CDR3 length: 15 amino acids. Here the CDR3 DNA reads TGTGCCATCAGTCTGGGACTAGCGGGCAGGTATGAGCAGTTCTTC. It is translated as CAISLGLAGRYEQFF.

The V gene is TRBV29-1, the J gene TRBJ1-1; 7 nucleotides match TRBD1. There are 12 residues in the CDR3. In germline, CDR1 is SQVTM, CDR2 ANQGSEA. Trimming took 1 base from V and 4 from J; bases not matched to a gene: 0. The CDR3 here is CSVEAGGTEAFF. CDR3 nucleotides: TGCAGCGTTGAAGCAGGGGGCACTGAAGCTTTCTTT.

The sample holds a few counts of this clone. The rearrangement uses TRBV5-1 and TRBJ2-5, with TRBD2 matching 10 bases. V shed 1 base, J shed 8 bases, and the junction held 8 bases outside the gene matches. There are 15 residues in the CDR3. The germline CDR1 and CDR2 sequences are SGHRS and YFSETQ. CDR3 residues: CASSLQSAGGDTQYF. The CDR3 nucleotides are TGCGCCAGCAGCTTGCAGTCAGCGGGGGGGGATACCCAGTACTTC.

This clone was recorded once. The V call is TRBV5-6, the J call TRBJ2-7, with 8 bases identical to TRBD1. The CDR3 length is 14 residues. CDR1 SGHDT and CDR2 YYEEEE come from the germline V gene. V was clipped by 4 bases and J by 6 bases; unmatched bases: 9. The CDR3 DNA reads TGTGCCAGCAGCCTCGTCCCGACAGGGGCCGAGCAGTACTTC. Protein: CASSLVPTGAEQYF.

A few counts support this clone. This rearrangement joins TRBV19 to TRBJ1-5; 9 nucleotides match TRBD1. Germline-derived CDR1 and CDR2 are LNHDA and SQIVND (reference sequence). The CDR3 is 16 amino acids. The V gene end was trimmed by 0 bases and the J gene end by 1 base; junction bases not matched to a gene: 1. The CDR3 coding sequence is TGTGCCAGTAGTATAGAGACAGGGGGGAGCAATCAGCCCCAGCATTTT. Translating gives CASSIETGGSNQPQHF.

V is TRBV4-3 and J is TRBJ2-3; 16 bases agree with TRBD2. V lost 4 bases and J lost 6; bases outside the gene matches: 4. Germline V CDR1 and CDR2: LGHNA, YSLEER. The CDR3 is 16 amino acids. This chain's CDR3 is CASSPGLAGGRDTQYF. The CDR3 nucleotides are TGCGCCAGCAGCCCGGGACTAGCGGGAGGGAGGGATACGCAGTATTTT.

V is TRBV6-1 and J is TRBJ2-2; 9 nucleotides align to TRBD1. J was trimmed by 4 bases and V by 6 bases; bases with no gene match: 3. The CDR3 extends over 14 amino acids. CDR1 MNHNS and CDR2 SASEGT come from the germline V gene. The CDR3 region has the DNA TGTGCCAGCAGCAGGGACAGGGTCACCGGGGAGCTGTTTTTT. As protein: CASSRDRVTGELFF.

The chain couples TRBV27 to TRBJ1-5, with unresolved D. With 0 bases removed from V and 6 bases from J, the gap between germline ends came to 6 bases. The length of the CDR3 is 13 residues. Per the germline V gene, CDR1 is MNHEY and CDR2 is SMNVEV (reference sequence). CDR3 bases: TGTGCCAGCAGTTTATCGTCGCGTCAGCCCCAGCATTTT. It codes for CASSLSSRQPQHF.

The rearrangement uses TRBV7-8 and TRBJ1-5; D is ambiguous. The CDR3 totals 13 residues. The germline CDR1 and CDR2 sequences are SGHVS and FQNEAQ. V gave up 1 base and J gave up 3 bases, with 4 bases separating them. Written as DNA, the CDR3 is TGTGCCAGCAGCTTAGAGCCCAATCAGCCCCAGCATTTT. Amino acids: CASSLEPNQPQHF.

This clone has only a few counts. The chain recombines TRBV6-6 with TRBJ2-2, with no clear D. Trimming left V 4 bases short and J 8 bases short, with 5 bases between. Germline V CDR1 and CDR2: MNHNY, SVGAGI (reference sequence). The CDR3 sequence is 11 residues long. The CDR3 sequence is CASSSPGELFF. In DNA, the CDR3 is TGTGCCAGCAGTTCTCCGGGGGAGCTGTTTTTT.

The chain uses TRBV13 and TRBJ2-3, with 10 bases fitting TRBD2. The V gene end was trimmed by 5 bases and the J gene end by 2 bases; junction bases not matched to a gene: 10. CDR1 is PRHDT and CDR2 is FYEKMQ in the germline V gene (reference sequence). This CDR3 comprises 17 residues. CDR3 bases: TGTGCCAGCAGCAGGACGACTAGCGGGCTTGTCACAGATACGCAGTATTTT. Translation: CASSRTTSGLVTDTQYF. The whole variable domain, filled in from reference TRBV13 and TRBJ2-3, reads AAGVIQSPRHLIKEKRETATLKCYPIPRHDTVYWYQQGPGQDPQFLISFYEKMQSDKGSIPDRFSAQQFSDYHSELNMSSLELGDSALYFCASSRTTSGLVTDTQYFGPGTRLTVL.

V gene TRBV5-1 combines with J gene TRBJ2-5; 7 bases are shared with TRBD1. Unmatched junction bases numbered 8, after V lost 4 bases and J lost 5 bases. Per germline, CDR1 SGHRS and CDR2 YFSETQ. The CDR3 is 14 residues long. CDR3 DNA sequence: TGCGCCAGCAGCGTTACAGGGGTTATGGAGACCCAGTACTTC. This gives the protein CASSVTGVMETQYF.

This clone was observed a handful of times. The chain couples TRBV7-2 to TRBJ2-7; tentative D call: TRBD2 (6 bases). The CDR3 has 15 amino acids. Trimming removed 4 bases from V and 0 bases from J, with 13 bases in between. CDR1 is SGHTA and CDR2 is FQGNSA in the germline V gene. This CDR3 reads CASSYGGSSSYEQYF. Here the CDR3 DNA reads TGTGCCAGCAGCTATGGAGGGTCAAGCTCCTACGAGCAGTACTTC.

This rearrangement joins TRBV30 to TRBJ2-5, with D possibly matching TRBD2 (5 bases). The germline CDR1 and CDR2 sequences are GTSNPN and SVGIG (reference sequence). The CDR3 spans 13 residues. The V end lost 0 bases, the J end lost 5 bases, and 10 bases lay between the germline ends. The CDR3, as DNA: TGTGCCTGGAGTGTGAGGGCATGGGAGACCCAGTACTTC. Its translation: CAWSVRAWETQYF.

CDR3 bases: TGTGCCAGCAGCTTAGCGGAGGGGTTCAATGAAGCTTTCTTT. It encodes CASSLAEGFNEAFF. The gene calls are TRBV7-8 and TRBJ1-1; D possibly corresponds to TRBD1 (5 bases). The germline CDR1 and CDR2 sequences are SGHVS and FQNEAQ. This CDR3 is built from 14 residues. Trimming left V 0 bases short and J 7 bases short, with 12 bases between. The whole variable domain, filled in from reference TRBV7-8 and TRBJ1-1, reads GAGVSQSPRYKVAKRGQDVALRCDPISGHVSLFWYQQALGQGPEFLTYFQNEAQLDKSGLPSDRFFAERPEGSVSTLKIQRTQQEDSAVYLCASSLAEGFNEAFFGQGTRLTVV.